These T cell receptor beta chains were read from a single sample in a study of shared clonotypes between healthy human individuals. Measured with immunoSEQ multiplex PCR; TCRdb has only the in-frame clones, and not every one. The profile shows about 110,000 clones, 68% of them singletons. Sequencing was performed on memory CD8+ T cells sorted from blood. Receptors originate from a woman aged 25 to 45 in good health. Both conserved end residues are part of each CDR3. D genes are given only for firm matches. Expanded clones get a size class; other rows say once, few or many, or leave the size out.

CASSEVPGGKANTGELFF | TGTGCCAGCAGTGAGGTACCGGGAGGGAAGGCGAACACCGGGGAGCTGTTTTTT | TRBJ2-2 | NA | TRBD2 | TRBV6-1
CASSFFLAAYNEQFF | TGTGCCAGCAGTTTTTTCCTAGCGGCCTACAATGAGCAGTTCTTC | TRBJ2-1 | NA | TRBD2 | TRBV28
CASSESPGTGMNTEAFF | TGTGCCAGCAGTGAATCCCCCGGGACAGGGATGAACACTGAAGCTTTCTTT | TRBJ1-1 | few | TRBD1 | TRBV25-1
CASSLTGVYEQFF | TGTGCCAGCAGTTTGACGGGAGTATATGAGCAGTTCTTC | TRBJ2-1 | NA | NA | TRBV27
CASSFSWGGGTLNEQFF | TGTGCCAGCAGTTTCTCCTGGGGCGGGGGTACCCTCAATGAGCAGTTCTTC | TRBJ2-1 | many | TRBD2 | TRBV28
CASSINQGAFYEQYF | TGTGCCAGTAGTATCAACCAAGGAGCGTTCTACGAGCAGTACTTC | TRBJ2-7 | once | NA | TRBV19
CASNLAGVGNEQFF | TGTGCCAGCAACTTAGCGGGAGTAGGGAATGAGCAGTTCTTC | TRBJ2-1 | NA | TRBD2 | TRBV9
CASSYSGVTEAFF | TGTGCCAGCAGTTACTCAGGGGTAACTGAAGCTTTCTTT | TRBJ1-1 | NA | NA | TRBV6-6
CASSLTGLGSSYNEQFF | TGTGCCAGCAGCTTAACTGGGTTGGGGAGCTCCTACAATGAGCAGTTCTTC | TRBJ2-1 | few | NA | TRBV5-8
CASSEGSNQPQHF | TGTGCCAGCAGTGAAGGTAGCAATCAGCCCCAGCATTTT | TRBJ1-5 | few | NA | TRBV6-4
CASRGTGYSYEQYF | TGTGCCAGCAGGGGGACGGGCTACTCCTACGAGCAGTACTTC | TRBJ2-7 | NA | NA | TRBV28
CASSGYTGELFF | TGTGCCAGCAGCGGTTATACCGGGGAGCTGTTTTTT | TRBJ2-2 | few | NA | TRBV9
CASSFWGGTEAFF | TGTGCCAGCAGTTTTTGGGGTGGCACTGAAGCTTTCTTT | TRBJ1-1 | once | NA | TRBV6-5
CASSQEGGRASEQYF | TGTGCCAGCAGCCAAGAAGGTGGGAGGGCCAGCGAGCAGTACTTC | TRBJ2-7 | once | TRBD2 | TRBV9
CASSSPDFAGGSGANVLTF | TGTGCCAGCAGTTCCCCTGACTTCGCGGGCGGCTCTGGGGCCAACGTCCTGACTTTC | TRBJ2-6 | many | NA | TRBV28